This T cell receptor (beta chain) was identified during a study of memory CD4+ T cells and cytomegalovirus serostatus. Points from the study as a whole: Of 150 to 200 reported CMV TCRbeta sequences, about 70 were found in memory CD4+ repertoires.

The CDR3 runs 13 residues. Germline CDR1 and CDR2: SEHNR and FQNEAQ (reference sequence). Deletions cut 8 bases from V and 1 base from J, with 8 bases between. The data were produced by immunoSEQ multiplex PCR, yet TCRdb's version contains in-frame clones alone and is incomplete. The sample yields approximately 50,000 clones, around 79% seen once. About this clone: Its antigen is unknown.

Single viable CD3+CD4+CD8-CD45RO+ cells were sorted as the memory CD4+ T cells. The sequencing sample was made of memory CD4+ T cells from blood. This sequence was found in an adult in good health and CMV-seropositive. The rearrangement uses TRBV7-9 and TRBJ2-2; D uncertain. The CDR3 loop reads CASGTENTGELFF. The DNA for the CDR3 is TGTGCCAGCGGAACTGAGAACACCGGGGAGCTGTTTTTT. The full variable domain, rest sourced from reference TRBV7-9 and TRBJ2-2, is DTGVSQNPRHKITKRGQNVTFRCDPISEHNRLYWYRQTLGQGPEFLTYFQNEAQLEKSRLLSDRFSAERPKGSFSTLEIQRTEQGDSAMYLCASGTENTGELFFGEGSRLTVL.